Following are 9 T cell receptor beta chains from one sample sequenced in a study of blood T cell repertoires in COVID-19. Libraries were prepared by immunoSEQ multiplex PCR; TCRdb keeps only in-frame clonotypes and omits some of them. The data hold some 130,000 clones, with roughly 90% observed a single time. The sample was peripheral blood. The receptors were sampled from a man in his sixties with COVID-19, enrolled during active disease.

V usage is TRBV28 and J usage is TRBJ2-7, with 8 bases aligning to TRBD1. The CDR3 loop spans 14 amino acids. J was trimmed by 4 bases and V by 3 bases; bases with no gene match: 5. Looked up from germline, CDR1 is MDHEN and CDR2 is SYDVKM. This CDR3 reads CASSLGQEQYEQYF. The CDR3 coding sequence is TGTGCCAGCAGTTTGGGACAGGAGCAGTACGAGCAGTACTTC.

The rearrangement uses TRBV19 and TRBJ2-1; 10 bases match TRBD2. CDR1 LNHDA and CDR2 SQIVND come from the germline V gene (reference sequence). The CDR3 totals 16 residues. The junction had 8 bases not matched to a gene; V was cut back by 2 bases and J by 7 bases. The CDR3 reads CASSIQAGGFRNEQFF. CDR3 in DNA: TGTGCCAGTAGTATACAAGCGGGAGGGTTTAGGAATGAGCAGTTCTTC.

The gene calls are TRBV5-1 and TRBJ1-5; 7 nucleotides agree with TRBD1. Germline CDR1 reads SGHRS; CDR2 reads YFSETQ. The CDR3 length is 14 residues. Trimming cost V 2 bases and J 6 bases; bases outside gene matches: 5. In DNA, the CDR3 is TGCGCCAGCAGCTTCGGGACAGTTGGTCAGCCCCAGCATTTT. Amino acid sequence: CASSFGTVGQPQHF.

This clone was found once. The rearrangement links TRBV18 to TRBJ2-1; maybe TRBD2 (5 bases). Germline CDR1 and CDR2: KGHSH and LQKENI. The CDR3 length is 13 residues. Trimming removed 3 bases from V and 9 bases from J, with 12 bases in between. The CDR3 DNA sequence: TGTGCCAGCTCACCGGCTAGCTGGATTGAGCAGTTCTTC. This sequence encodes CASSPASWIEQFF.

The sample holds one count of this clone. The chain carries TRBV6-5 and TRBJ1-2, with a tentative D call TRBD1 (6 bases). Germline V gene lookup returns CDR1 MNHEY and CDR2 SVGAGI. The V end was cut by 10 bases, the J end by 4 bases, with 16 bases between. The CDR3 length is 13 residues. The CDR3 loop is CATFEGGGYGYTF. Written as DNA, the CDR3 is TGTGCCACCTTCGAGGGGGGGGGCTATGGCTACACCTTC.

This clone was found once. The chain is built from TRBV5-1 and TRBJ1-2, with 9 bases fitting TRBD1. This CDR3 contains 13 residues. Looked up from germline, CDR1 is SGHRS and CDR2 is YFSETQ. Trimming removed 4 bases from V and 5 bases from J; junction bases left unmatched: 3. The CDR3 protein is CASSTGTGYGYTF. In nucleotides, the CDR3 is TGCGCCAGCAGCACAGGGACAGGGTATGGCTACACCTTC.

The chain recombines TRBV3-1 (or the pseudogene TRBV3-2) with TRBJ1-5, with 10 nucleotides matching TRBD1. The CDR3 has 14 amino acids. CDR1 LGHDT and CDR2 YNNKEL come from the germline V gene (reference sequence). V lost 3 bases to trimming and J lost 5 bases; unmatched junction nucleotides: 1. The CDR3 loop is CASSHDRGHQPQHF. DNA of the CDR3: TGTGCCAGCAGCCACGACAGGGGGCATCAGCCCCAGCATTTT.

V is TRBV21-1 and J is TRBJ2-3; TRBD2, the table's D call, was not compared with the DNA. TRBV21-1 counts as a pseudogene. The CDR3 length is 15 residues. Written as DNA, the CDR3 is TGTGCCAGGGGACTAGCGGGAGGGCGGCCAGATACGCAGTATTTT. Amino acid sequence: CARGLAGGRPDTQYF.

The rearrangement joins TRBV19 to TRBJ2-1; TRBD1 might be the D (7 bases). This CDR3 spans 14 amino acids. Germline V gene data show CDR1 as LNHDA and CDR2 as SQIVND (reference sequence). The V end lost 6 bases, the J end lost 6 bases, and 15 bases lay between the germline ends. DNA for the CDR3: TGTGCCAGTAGCCGACAGGGAGGAGGCAATGAGCAGTTCTTC. This codes for CASSRQGGGNEQFF.